The 10 T cell receptor beta chains listed next were all sequenced from one sample in a study of blood T cell repertoires in COVID-19 (TCRdb year 2020). The library relied on the immunoSEQ multiplex PCR assay. Sourced from immuneACCESS, this table was stored by TCRdb with only in-frame sequences that have V and J called. A share of the clones is absent; for the studies checked, an unresolved V gene accounts for under half, and the remainder has no known explanation. Within this sample are 200,000 or so clones, with around four fifths of them counted one time only. The ten largest account for 5.1% of the sample. Specimen: peripheral blood. Every receptor here comes from a woman in her 70s with active or convalescent COVID-19.

This sequence joins TRBV2 and TRBJ1-5; a possible D gene is TRBD1 (6 bases). The CDR3 is 13 residues long. The V gene lost 6 bases and the J gene lost 7 bases, with 13 bases spanning the gap. Germline CDR1 is SNHLY and CDR2 is FYNNEI. The CDR3 region is CASRIQGYQPQHF. In DNA form, the CDR3 reads TGTGCCAGCAGGATACAGGGTTACCAGCCCCAGCATTTT. Full variable domain (rest looked up from reference TRBV2 and TRBJ1-5): EPEVTQTPSHQVTQMGQEVILRCVPISNHLYFYWYRQILGQKVEFLVSFYNNEISEKSEIFDDQFSVERPDGSNFTLKIRSTKLEDSAMYFCASRIQGYQPQHFGDGTRLSIL.

The chain joins TRBV27 to TRBJ1-2; possible D gene TRBD1, 5 bases. The germline gives CDR1 MNHEY, CDR2 SMNVEV (reference sequence). V lost 2 bases to trimming and J lost 2 bases, with 21 bases between them. This CDR3 has 18 amino acids. CDR3 in DNA: TGTGCCAGCAGTTTAAATTATCCGGGGCGGGGAGGAAACTATGGCTACACCTTC. Translated, it gives CASSLNYPGRGGNYGYTF.

The V call is TRBV30, the J call TRBJ1-6; D unclear. V was pared by 4 bases and J by 7 bases, with 11 bases between. Germline V CDR1 and CDR2: GTSNPN, SVGIG (reference sequence). The CDR3 covers 13 residues. The CDR3 sequence is CAWTLTVNSPLHF. CDR3 nucleotide sequence: TGTGCCTGGACTTTAACAGTCAATTCACCCCTCCACTTT.

This clone was picked up a small number of times. The V gene is TRBV5-6, the J gene TRBJ2-2; no definite D call. Trimming shortened V by 4 bases and J by 4 bases, and 8 bases separated the two germline ends. Germline lookup yields CDR1 SGHDT and CDR2 YYEEEE. CDR3 length equals 13 residues. The CDR3: CASSPRITGELFF. The DNA of the CDR3 is TGTGCCAGCAGCCCGAGGATCACCGGGGAGCTGTTTTTT.

The J gene is TRBJ2-7, the V gene TRBV2; 7 bases map to TRBD2. Trimming removed 4 bases from V and 1 base from J; junction bases left unmatched: 10. The CDR3 sequence is 16 residues long. Per the germline V gene, CDR1 is SNHLY and CDR2 is FYNNEI. The CDR3 DNA reads as TGTGCCAGCAGTGGGATCGGGACTAAAAAATCCTACGAGCAGTACTTC. Its protein product is CASSGIGTKKSYEQYF.

The V gene is TRBV7-9, the J gene TRBJ2-3, with a possible D match to TRBD2 (6 bases). The V gene lost 3 bases and the J gene lost 3 bases, with 19 bases spanning the gap. The CDR3 runs 17 residues. The germline V gene encodes CDR1 SEHNR and CDR2 FQNEAQ (reference sequence). The CDR3 reads CASSFGGWGRETDTQYF. The CDR3 DNA reads as TGTGCCAGCAGCTTCGGCGGATGGGGACGGGAGACAGATACGCAGTATTTT.

The chain couples TRBV4-1 to TRBJ2-5; D perhaps matches TRBD2 (6 bases). CDR1 MGHRA and CDR2 YSYEKL come from the germline V gene. The CDR3 is 15 amino acids. Between the trimmed V and J ends, which lost 5 bases and 2 bases, there was a span of 15 bases. CDR3 sequence (DNA): TGCGCCAGCAGCGTTATGGAGGGAGGACAAGAGACCCAGTACTTC. The encoded protein is CASSVMEGGQETQYF.

The genes are TRBV5-1 and TRBJ2-3, with 8 bases identical to TRBD2. Germline CDR1 SGHRS, CDR2 YFSETQ. CDR3 length: 16 residues. J lost 6 bases, V lost 3 bases, and 12 bases had no gene match. CDR3 bases: TGCGCCAGCAGCTCCGACGGGAGGGCTTTGGGGGATACGCAGTATTTT. It is translated as CASSSDGRALGDTQYF.

V gene TRBV9 combines with J gene TRBJ2-2; TRBD2 agrees at 11 bases. The CDR3 has 15 amino acids. Trimming at V came to 5 bases and at J to 5 bases, leaving 5 bases not matched to a gene. Germline values: CDR1 SGDLS, CDR2 YYNGEE. This CDR3 reads CASRQLAGATGELFF. The DNA for the CDR3 is TGTGCCAGCAGGCAACTAGCGGGAGCTACCGGGGAGCTGTTTTTT.

The chain is built from TRBV5-1 and TRBJ1-1, with TRBD1 matching 7 bases. The V gene's germline CDR1 is SGHRS and CDR2 YFSETQ. The CDR3 covers 14 residues. V lost 0 bases and J lost 7; bases outside the gene matches: 6. The CDR3 bases are TGCGCCAGCAGCTTGGATCGTAGGGACAGTGAAGCTTTCTTT. Encoded protein: CASSLDRRDSEAFF.